This TCR beta chain was sequenced for a study of siplizumab effects on memory and regulatory T cells. Libraries were prepared by immunoSEQ multiplex PCR; TCRdb keeps only in-frame clonotypes and omits some of them. The top ten hold less than 4% of the sample, which has about 63,000 clones, approximately 82% seen once. Trimming pared 2 bases from V and 11 bases from J, leaving 10 bases between. The CDR3 contains 11 residues. CDR1 is SGDLS, CDR2 YYNGEE, per germline. This sequence originates from a human donor in good health. This chain joins TRBV9 and TRBJ1-1; no clear D. Material: memory CD4+ T cells sorted from blood. CDR3 sequence reads: CASSVVVGAFF. The CDR3 nucleotides are TGTGCCAGCAGCGTGGTCGTTGGGGCTTTCTTT.